The T cell receptor beta chain described here comes from a study of blood T cells in healthy people across ages. Combining a sample-barcoded 5' primer with a J-beta primer mix, a second PCR ran for about 6 to 11 cycles. TCRdb reanalysed the 5' RACE reads using MiXCR and keeps one entry per CDR3 protein. The sample contains 600,000 to 1,000,000 distinct CDR3 sequences, roughly 25% of which appear only once. Germline V gene data show CDR1 as SGHTA and CDR2 as FQGNSA. CDR3 length: 14 amino acids. V lost 2 bases and J lost 9, with 14 bases in between. This clonotype has a handful of counts. The same sample was also used in a study of T cells of mothers and their children.

The gene calls are TRBV7-2 and TRBJ1-5; a weak D match, TRBD1 (6 bases). Sample: blood. This TCR derives from a boy younger than 18 in good health. CDR3 loop: CASSLRGGARPQHF. The CDR3 bases are TGTGCCAGCAGCTTAAGAGGGGGGGCTCGGCCCCAGCATTTT.